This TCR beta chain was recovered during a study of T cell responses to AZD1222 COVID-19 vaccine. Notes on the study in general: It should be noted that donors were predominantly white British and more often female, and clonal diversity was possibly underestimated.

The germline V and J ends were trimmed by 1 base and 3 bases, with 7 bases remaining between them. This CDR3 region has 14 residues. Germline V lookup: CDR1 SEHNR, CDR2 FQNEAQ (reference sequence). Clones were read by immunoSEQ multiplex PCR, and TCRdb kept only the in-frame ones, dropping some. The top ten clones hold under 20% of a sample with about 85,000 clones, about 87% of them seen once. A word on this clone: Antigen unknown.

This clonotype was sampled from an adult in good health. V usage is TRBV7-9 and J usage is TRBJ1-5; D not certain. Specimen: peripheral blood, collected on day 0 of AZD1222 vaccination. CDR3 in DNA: TGTGCCAGCAGCTTAGACGGATACAATCAGCCCCAGCATTTT. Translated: CASSLDGYNQPQHF.